The 31 T cell receptor beta chains in this list originate from one sample, sequenced in a study of blood T cell repertoires in COVID-19. The protocol was immunoSEQ multiplex PCR, while the TCRdb copy is restricted to in-frame clones and leaves out a portion. In the table there are 110,000 to 150,000 clones, over 65% of which are singletons. Sequenced sample: PBMCs or T cells enriched from blood (not recorded which). The receptors derive from a woman between 45 and 60 years old who had recovered from COVID-19.

This clone was seen a single time. The rearrangement uses TRBV5-6 and TRBJ1-1; D may be TRBD1 (5 bases). V lost 1 base and J 3 bases, leaving 16 bases between the germline ends. CDR3 length equals 16 residues. Germline lookup yields CDR1 SGHDT and CDR2 YYEEEE. CDR3 in amino acids: CASSLPQGLVDTEAFF. CDR3 sequence (DNA): TGTGCCAGCAGCTTGCCCCAGGGCCTGGTGGACACTGAAGCTTTCTTT.

The J gene is TRBJ1-2, the V gene TRBV6-2 or TRBV6-3; no definite D call. Trimming took off 5 bases at V and 1 base at J, with 11 bases between the two ends. This CDR3 has 14 residues. Looked up from germline, CDR1 is MNHEY and CDR2 is SVGEGT. Here the CDR3 reads CASSKRRGNYGYTF. CDR3 bases: TGTGCCAGCAGTAAAAGACGGGGTAACTATGGCTACACCTTC.

The CDR3 is CASSQVGLALNEQFF. The DNA for the CDR3 is TGCGCCAGCAGCCAAGTCGGGCTAGCGCTCAATGAGCAGTTCTTC. This sequence joins TRBV4-1 and TRBJ2-1; D might be TRBD2 (6 bases). Germline assignment: CDR1 MGHRA and CDR2 YSYEKL. The V gene lost 1 base and the J gene lost 6 bases, with 13 bases spanning the gap. The CDR3 length is 15 residues.

V is TRBV7-3 and J is TRBJ1-1; unclear D gene. This CDR3 region has 17 residues. Germline V CDR1 and CDR2: SGHTA, FQGTGA. V gave up 5 bases and J gave up 11 bases, with 30 bases separating them. As DNA, the CDR3 is TGTGCCAGCAGCCCCCCACCGGGAGATCCTATACAATTGCGCGCTTTCTTT. Translation gives CASSPPPGDPIQLRAFF.

This chain connects TRBV6-5 to TRBJ1-5, with D unclear. Trimming took 8 bases from V and 4 from J, leaving 12 bases between them. The CDR3 has 13 amino acids. Germline V lookup: CDR1 MNHEY, CDR2 SVGAGI. The CDR3 is CASVPTSNQPQHF. CDR3 nucleotides: TGTGCCAGCGTCCCAACTTCAAATCAGCCCCAGCATTTT.

The chain couples TRBV28 to TRBJ1-3, with a possible D match to TRBD1 (6 bases). Trimming removed 7 bases from V and 0 bases from J, with 10 bases in between. This CDR3 has 14 residues. Germline V gives CDR1 MDHEN, CDR2 SYDVKM. The chain's CDR3 is CASIQDSSGNTIYF. The CDR3 DNA follows: TGTGCCAGCATCCAGGACAGCTCTGGAAACACCATATATTTT. Full variable domain (rest looked up from reference TRBV28 and TRBJ1-3): DVKVTQSSRYLVKRTGEKVFLECVQDMDHENMFWYRQDPGLGLRLIYFSYDVKMKEKGDIPEGYSVSREKKERFSLILESASTNQTSMYLCASIQDSSGNTIYFGEGSWLTVV.

The rearrangement uses TRBV11-2 and TRBJ2-3; D is undetermined. Per germline, CDR1 SGHAT and CDR2 FQNNGV. CDR3 length equals 14 residues. V was shortened by 3 bases and J by 2 bases, with 9 bases between the two germline ends. CDR3 coding DNA: TGTGCCAGCAGCTTCCGGAGAGTCACAGATACGCAGTATTTT. Protein: CASSFRRVTDTQYF.

The V and J genes are TRBV6-5 and TRBJ2-1; 8 bases fit TRBD1. Germline CDR1 and CDR2: MNHEY and SVGAGI. V lost 11 bases, J lost 4 bases, and 7 bases stayed unmatched. The CDR3 loop spans 13 amino acids. CDR3 nucleotides: TGTGCCTCAGAGACAGGGGTATACAATGAGCAGTTCTTC. Protein: CASETGVYNEQFF.

V and J are TRBV7-2 and TRBJ2-5, with 10 bases lining up with TRBD2. The CDR3 runs to 16 residues. Germline V gene data show CDR1 as SGHTA and CDR2 as FQGNSA. V lost 3 bases, J lost 4 bases, and 8 bases stayed unmatched. In DNA form, the CDR3 reads TGTGCCAGCAGCTTGAGCGGGGGGGCGTCAGGAGAGACCCAGTACTTC. As protein: CASSLSGGASGETQYF.

The chain combines TRBV10-1 with TRBJ1-1; D perhaps matches TRBD1 (6 bases). Trimming removed 6 bases at V and 3 bases at J, with 8 bases between. CDR1 is WNHNN, CDR2 SYGVQD, per germline (reference sequence). This CDR3 is built from 12 residues. The CDR3 DNA follows: TGCGCCAGCAGGACAGGTTACACTGAAGCTTTCTTT. It codes for CASRTGYTEAFF.

This clone was seen only once. The chain employs TRBV7-9 and TRBJ1-4, with 7 bases lining up with TRBD1. The CDR3 is 14 amino acids. CDR1 is SEHNR, CDR2 FQNEAQ, per germline (reference sequence). With 3 bases clipped from V and 8 bases from J, the junction kept 6 bases outside the gene matches. The CDR3: CASSFGQGGEKLFF. The CDR3 nucleotides are TGTGCCAGCAGCTTCGGTCAGGGGGGAGAAAAACTGTTTTTT.

This clone was recorded once. The chain combines TRBV10-3 with TRBJ2-2; 10 bases agree with TRBD1. This CDR3 has 15 residues. Germline values: CDR1 ENHRY, CDR2 SYGVKD. Trimming at V came to 4 bases and at J to 6 bases, leaving 5 bases not matched to a gene. The CDR3 DNA sequence: TGTGCCATCAGTGGGGGACAGGGGACCGCCGGGGAGCTGTTTTTT. Amino acid sequence: CAISGGQGTAGELFF.

The chain is built from TRBV6-6 and TRBJ2-7; 8 nucleotides align to TRBD2. V dropped 0 bases and J dropped 0; count of bases not matched to a gene: 1. Germline lookup yields CDR1 MNHNY and CDR2 SVGAGI (reference sequence). This CDR3 is built from 15 residues. CDR3 sequence: CASSYSGLDSYEQYV. The CDR3 DNA follows: TGTGCCAGCAGTTACTCGGGACTAGACTCCTACGAGCAGTACGTC.

The gene calls are TRBV30 and TRBJ1-4; TRBD1 might be the D (5 bases). V was pared by 4 bases and J by 7 bases, with 16 bases between. CDR3 length: 14 amino acids. Germline CDR1 reads GTSNPN; CDR2 reads SVGIG (reference sequence). This chain's CDR3 is CAWKDGQGGEKLFF. The CDR3 DNA is TGTGCCTGGAAGGATGGTCAGGGCGGTGAAAAACTGTTTTTT.

The CDR3 protein is CSARVSGNSPLHF. For the CDR3, the DNA is TGCAGCGCCAGGGTTTCAGGAAATTCACCCCTCCACTTT. The genes are TRBV29-1 and TRBJ1-6; the D gene is possibly TRBD1 (5 bases). This CDR3 has 13 amino acids. Between the trimmed V and J ends, which lost 7 bases and 7 bases, there was a span of 14 bases. The germline CDR1 and CDR2 sequences are SQVTM and ANQGSEA.

This chain connects TRBV11-2 to TRBJ2-7; possible D gene TRBD1, 6 bases. The CDR3 is 11 residues long. V was shortened by 4 bases and J by 12 bases, with 13 bases between the two germline ends. Germline CDR1 and CDR2: SGHAT and FQNNGV. This CDR3 reads CASSSRDIPYV. CDR3 bases: TGTGCCAGCAGCTCTCGGGACATCCCGTACGTC.

The CDR3 protein is CASIDSGGNTIYF. In DNA form, the CDR3 reads TGTGCCAGCATTGATTCAGGGGGAAACACCATATATTTT. The chain has TRBV28 and TRBJ1-3, with a weak D call TRBD1 (5 bases). V dropped 7 bases and J dropped 4 bases, with 11 bases sitting between them. Per germline, CDR1 MDHEN and CDR2 SYDVKM. CDR3 length equals 13 residues.

This clone was detected a few times. The chain employs TRBV7-9 and TRBJ2-3; TRBD2 aligns across 8 bases. V shed 4 bases, J shed 0 bases, and the junction held 6 bases outside the gene matches. Germline-derived CDR1 and CDR2 are SEHNR and FQNEAQ (reference sequence). The CDR3 spans 16 residues. The CDR3 spells CASSSGVAGSTDTQYF. The DNA for the CDR3 is TGTGCCAGCAGCTCGGGTGTAGCGGGAAGCACAGATACGCAGTATTTT. Using reference TRBV7-9 and TRBJ2-3 for the parts outside the CDR3, the full variable domain is DTGVSQNPRHKITKRGQNVTFRCDPISEHNRLYWYRQTLGQGPEFLTYFQNEAQLEKSRLLSDRFSAERPKGSFSTLEIQRTEQGDSAMYLCASSSGVAGSTDTQYFGPGTRLTVL.

The gene calls are TRBV15 and TRBJ1-5, with 8 bases fitting TRBD1. The CDR3 runs 15 residues. The trim removed 2 bases at V and 3 bases at J, leaving 3 bases unmatched. The germline CDR1 and CDR2 sequences are LNHNV and YYDKDF (reference sequence). DNA of the CDR3: TGTGCCACCAGCAGACAGGGGGCCTCCAATCAGCCCCAGCATTTT. Its protein product is CATSRQGASNQPQHF.

This clone was observed at least ten times. The chain couples TRBV24-1 to TRBJ2-5; TRBD1 agrees at 11 bases. Trimming took 3 bases from V and 6 from J; bases not matched to a gene: 8. CDR1 is KGHDR, CDR2 SFDVKD, per germline. The CDR3 has 16 amino acids. CDR3 sequence (DNA): TGTGCCACCAGTGATCCGACAGGGACAGGGGGTCAGACCCAGTACTTC. Amino acid sequence: CATSDPTGTGGQTQYF.

The sample holds a few counts of this clone. This rearrangement joins TRBV4-1 to TRBJ1-5; no firm D call. V lost 0 bases and J 2 bases, leaving 8 bases between the germline ends. Germline values: CDR1 MGHRA, CDR2 YSYEKL. The CDR3 has 15 amino acids. The CDR3 region has the DNA TGCGCCAGCAGCCAAGACGGGGTGGGCAATCAGCCCCAGCATTTT. Protein product: CASSQDGVGNQPQHF.

In its sample, this clone was seen once. The chain combines TRBV28 with TRBJ2-7, with a possible D match to TRBD2 (5 bases). Germline lookup yields CDR1 MDHEN and CDR2 SYDVKM. V was trimmed by 4 bases and J by 4 bases, leaving 14 bases between them. This CDR3 spans 14 amino acids. CDR3 sequence reads: CASSSRGLAYEQYV. As DNA, the CDR3 is TGTGCCAGCAGTTCTCGGGGATTGGCATACGAGCAGTACGTC.

The chain links TRBV27 to TRBJ2-7; 11 bases match TRBD1. The germline V gene encodes CDR1 MNHEY and CDR2 SMNVEV (reference sequence). Unmatched junction bases numbered 6, after V lost 6 bases and J lost 2 bases. The CDR3 runs 15 residues. CDR3 region: CASSQRGQGAYEQYF. For the CDR3, the DNA is TGTGCCAGCAGCCAAAGGGGACAGGGGGCCTACGAGCAGTACTTC.

As regards this clone: Its ends do not fully match the called genes, so a read error is possible. This rearrangement joins TRBV29-1 to TRBJ1-2; 7 nucleotides line up with TRBD1. This CDR3 has 13 residues. CDR1 and CDR2 (germline): SQVTM, ANQGSEA. The CDR3 loop is CSIERGLGYGYTF. The CDR3 DNA is TGCAGCATTGAAAGGGGGCTCGGCTATGGCTACACCTTC.

V is TRBV11-2 and J is TRBJ1-3; D is unclear. The CDR3 runs to 15 residues. V dropped 3 bases and J dropped 0 bases, with 9 bases sitting between them. Germline V gene lookup returns CDR1 SGHAT and CDR2 FQNNGV. CDR3 amino acids: CASSFPGLSGNTIYF. The CDR3, as DNA: TGTGCCAGCAGCTTCCCAGGACTCTCTGGAAACACCATATATTTT.

V and J are TRBV19 and TRBJ1-5; TRBD1 is a possible D gene (5 bases). The CDR3 is made up of 17 amino acids. Trimming shortened V by 5 bases and J by 2 bases, and 19 bases separated the two germline ends. Germline values: CDR1 LNHDA, CDR2 SQIVND (reference sequence). The CDR3 DNA sequence: TGTGCCAGTAGTGGGGGACCTTTGGGCGGGGGCAATCAGCCCCAGCATTTT. The encoded protein is CASSGGPLGGGNQPQHF.

The chain carries TRBV24-1 and TRBJ2-3; a possible D gene is TRBD1 (6 bases). CDR3 length: 14 residues. Germline-derived CDR1 and CDR2 are KGHDR and SFDVKD. V lost 9 bases, J lost 0 bases, and 12 bases lay in between. The CDR3 loop reads CATSVGGSTDTQYF. CDR3 sequence (DNA): TGTGCCACCTCGGTTGGGGGCAGCACAGATACGCAGTATTTT.

The chain joins TRBV5-1 to TRBJ2-1; 8 positions match TRBD2. V lost 3 bases, J lost 2 bases, and 7 bases stayed unmatched. The CDR3 contains 16 residues. Germline-derived CDR1 and CDR2 are SGHRS and YFSETQ. The CDR3 region is CASSWERGLPYNEQFF. The CDR3 DNA follows: TGCGCCAGCAGCTGGGAGCGGGGGCTCCCCTACAATGAGCAGTTCTTC.

This rearrangement joins TRBV7-2 to TRBJ1-1; 7 bases are shared with TRBD1. The germline V gene encodes CDR1 SGHTA and CDR2 FQGNSA. The V segment lost 4 bases and the J segment 11 bases; nucleotides outside the gene matches: 10. CDR3 length: 13 residues. The CDR3 DNA sequence: TGTGCCAGCAGCTCTCTTGCCGCCAGGGGGGCTTTCTTT. Translating gives CASSSLAARGAFF. Together with reference TRBV7-2 and TRBJ1-1, the CDR3 gives the full variable domain: GAGVSQSPSNKVTEKGKDVELRCDPISGHTALYWYRQSLGQGLEFLIYFQGNSAPDKSGLPSDRFSAERTGGSVSTLTIQRTQQEDSAVYLCASSSLAARGAFFGQGTRLTVV.

The rearrangement uses TRBV5-1 and TRBJ1-1; 7 bases are shared with TRBD1. Per germline, CDR1 SGHRS and CDR2 YFSETQ. Losses at the gene ends were 1 base for V and 1 base for J; bases not matched to a gene: 4. This CDR3 spans 15 amino acids. The CDR3 DNA sequence: TGCGCCAGCAGCTTGATGGAGGGGGCGAACACTGAAGCTTTCTTT. Residues: CASSLMEGANTEAFF.

The rearrangement uses TRBV19 and TRBJ1-5, with unresolved D. The CDR3 covers 13 residues. Germline lookup yields CDR1 LNHDA and CDR2 SQIVND (reference sequence). Deletions cut 6 bases from V and 6 bases from J, with 12 bases between. The chain's CDR3 is CASRPPRGQPQHF. The CDR3 nucleotides read TGTGCCAGTAGGCCCCCCCGCGGTCAGCCCCAGCATTTT.